This T cell receptor beta chain was retrieved from a study of cytomegalovirus exposure and HLA in healthy donors. Primers included in the PCR were 60 Vbeta and 13 Jbeta primers. The data were produced by immunoSEQ multiplex PCR, yet TCRdb's version contains in-frame clones alone and is incomplete. The table records 110,000 to 150,000 clones, about 78% of them present only once. CDR1 is SGDLS and CDR2 is YYNGEE in the germline V gene. The CDR3 loop spans 15 amino acids. V lost 0 bases to trimming and J lost 4 bases, with 14 bases between them. Sequenced: PBMCs. The TCR originated in a male donor in good health and CMV-seronegative. This chain links TRBV9 with TRBJ2-7, with a weak D call TRBD2 (5 bases). In nucleotides, the CDR3 is TGTGCCAGCAGCGTAGGAGGGCAGTACGCATACGAGCAGTACTTC. It yields the protein CASSVGGQYAYEQYF. Using reference TRBV9 and TRBJ2-7 for the parts outside the CDR3, the full variable domain is DSGVTQTPKHLITATGQRVTLRCSPRSGDLSVYWYQQSLDQGLQFLIQYYNGEERAKGNILERFSAQQFPDLHSELNLSSLELGDSALYFCASSVGGQYAYEQYFGPGTRLTVT.